The present T cell receptor beta chain was sequenced within a study of shared clonotypes between healthy human individuals. About the research overall: Three CD4 naive, three CD4 memory, two CD8 naive and one CD8 memory plate were used per donor. Study results and limitations: A generally larger estimated richness was seen in naive subsets than in memory subsets. The study found roughly 5.3% of naive CD4 clonotypes shared across several donors.

V was pared by 0 bases and J by 4 bases, with 15 bases between. The CDR3 covers 16 residues. Per germline, CDR1 SEHNR and CDR2 FQNEAQ (reference sequence). Naive CD8 populations comprised CD45RO-negative cells positively selected for CCR7, excluding terminally differentiated effector memory CD45RA+ cells. In the study's own analysis: Without quality scores, immunoSEQ junctional reads could not be filtered like full-length reads. Generated by immunoSEQ multiplex PCR, the TCRdb table keeps only in-frame clones and is missing some. V and J calls and clone size are copied from that table; D and trimming were computed from the DNA. The sample has about 2,100,000 clones; under 95% are singletons. Notes on this clone: What it binds is not known.

This clonotype was sampled from a man between 18 and 29 years old in good health. Some clones in this sample may be carry-over from other donors' samples. Sequenced material: naive CD8+ T cells from PBMCs. The V call is TRBV7-9, the J call TRBJ1-2; the D is unclear. The CDR3 loop is CASSLALAEIVYGYTF. The CDR3 DNA reads TGTGCCAGCAGCTTAGCGTTGGCCGAGATCGTCTATGGCTACACCTTC.